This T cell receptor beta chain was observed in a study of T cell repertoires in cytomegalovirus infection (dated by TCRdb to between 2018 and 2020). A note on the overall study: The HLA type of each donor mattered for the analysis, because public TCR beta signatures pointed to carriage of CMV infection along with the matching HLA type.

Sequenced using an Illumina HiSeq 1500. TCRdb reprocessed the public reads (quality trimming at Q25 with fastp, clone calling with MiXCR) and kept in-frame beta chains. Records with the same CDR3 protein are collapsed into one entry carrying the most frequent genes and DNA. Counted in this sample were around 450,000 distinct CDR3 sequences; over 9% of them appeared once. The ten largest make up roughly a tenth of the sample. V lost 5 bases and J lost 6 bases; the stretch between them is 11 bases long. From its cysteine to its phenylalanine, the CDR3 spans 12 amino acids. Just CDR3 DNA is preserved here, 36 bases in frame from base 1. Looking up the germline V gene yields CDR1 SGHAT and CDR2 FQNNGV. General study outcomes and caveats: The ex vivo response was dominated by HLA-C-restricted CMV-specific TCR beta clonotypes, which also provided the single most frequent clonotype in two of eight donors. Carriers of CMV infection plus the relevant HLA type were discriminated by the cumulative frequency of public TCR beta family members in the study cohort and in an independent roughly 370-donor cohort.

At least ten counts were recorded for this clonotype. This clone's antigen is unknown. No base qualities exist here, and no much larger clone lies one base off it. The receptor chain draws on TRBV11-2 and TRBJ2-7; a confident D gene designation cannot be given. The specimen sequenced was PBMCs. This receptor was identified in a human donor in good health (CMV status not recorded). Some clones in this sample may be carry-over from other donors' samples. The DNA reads TGTGCCAGCAGCGCAGAGGCAGTCGAGCAGTACTTC. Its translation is CASSAEAVEQYF.